The clone carrying this T cell receptor beta chain was detected only a few times. The antigen remains unidentified. The data originate from a study of tumour-infiltrating T cells in Burkitt lymphoma. For the study at large: The Burkitt lymphoma cohort spanned all epidemiological subtypes.

This table comes from immunoSEQ multiplex PCR, and its TCRdb copy is limited to in-frame clones, with some not included. The repertoire has tens of thousands of clones, 31% of them found once; the top ten carry 2.9%. Study-wide points: Several public clonotypes were shared across many Burkitt lymphoma patients.

Germline V gene sequence: CDR1 MNHEY, CDR2 SVGAGI. The CDR3 loop spans 13 amino acids. J lost 10 bases, V lost 2 bases, and 7 bases had no gene match. The rearrangement uses TRBV6-5 and TRBJ2-5; TRBD2 aligns across 7 bases. The sample taken for sequencing was tumor tissue. The clonotype comes from a human donor with Burkitt lymphoma. The CDR3 region is CASSYNLGLDQYF. DNA for the CDR3: TGTGCCAGCAGTTACAATTTAGGACTAGACCAGTACTTC.